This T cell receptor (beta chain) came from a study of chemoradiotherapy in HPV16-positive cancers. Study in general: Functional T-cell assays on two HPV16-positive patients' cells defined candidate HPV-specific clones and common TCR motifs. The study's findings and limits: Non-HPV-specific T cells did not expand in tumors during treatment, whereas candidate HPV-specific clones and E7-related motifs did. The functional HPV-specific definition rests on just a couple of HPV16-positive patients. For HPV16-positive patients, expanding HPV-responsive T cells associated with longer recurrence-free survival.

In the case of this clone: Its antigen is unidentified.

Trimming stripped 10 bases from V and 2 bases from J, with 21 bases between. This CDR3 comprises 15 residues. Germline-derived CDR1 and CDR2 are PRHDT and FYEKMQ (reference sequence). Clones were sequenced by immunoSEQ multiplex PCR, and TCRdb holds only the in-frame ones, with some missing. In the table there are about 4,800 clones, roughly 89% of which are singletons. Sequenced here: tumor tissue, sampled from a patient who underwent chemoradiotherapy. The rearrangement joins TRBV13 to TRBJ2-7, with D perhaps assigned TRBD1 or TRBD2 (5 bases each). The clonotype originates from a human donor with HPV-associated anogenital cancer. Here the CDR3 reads CATSIMGEKAYEQYF. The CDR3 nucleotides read TGTGCCACCAGTATTATGGGGGAAAAGGCCTACGAGCAGTACTTC.